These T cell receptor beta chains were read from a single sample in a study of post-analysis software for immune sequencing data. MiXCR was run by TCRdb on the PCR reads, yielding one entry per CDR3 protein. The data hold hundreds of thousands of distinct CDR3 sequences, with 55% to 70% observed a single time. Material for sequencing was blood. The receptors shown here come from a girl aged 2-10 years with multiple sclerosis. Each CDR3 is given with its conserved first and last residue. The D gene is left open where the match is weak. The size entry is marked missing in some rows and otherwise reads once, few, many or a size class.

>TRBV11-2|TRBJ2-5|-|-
TGTGCCAGCAGCTTAATCCAGGGGAGAGGAGAGACCCAGTACTTC
CASSLIQGRGETQYF
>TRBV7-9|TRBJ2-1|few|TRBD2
TGTGCCAGCAGCTTAACCTCTAGCGGGGTGAGGAATGAGCAGTTCTTC
CASSLTSSGVRNEQFF
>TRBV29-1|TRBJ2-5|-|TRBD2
TGCAGCGTTGAAGGGACCTTAGCGGGAGGGCGAAAAGAGACCCAGTACTTC
CSVEGTLAGGRKETQYF
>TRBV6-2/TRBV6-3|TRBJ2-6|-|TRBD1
TGTGCCAGCAGTCCATACAGGGGGCAAAAAGGGGCCAACGTCCTGACTTTC
CASSPYRGQKGANVLTF
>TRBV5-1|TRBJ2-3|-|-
TGCGCCAGCAGCCCGGAGGGGGCCACAGATACGCAGTATTTT
CASSPEGATDTQYF
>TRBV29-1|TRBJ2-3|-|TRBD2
TGCAGCGGCGAAACTAGCGCAGATACGCAGTATTTT
CSGETSADTQYF
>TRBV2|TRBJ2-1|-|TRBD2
TGTGCCAGCAATGGCGGGAGCGTAGACAATGAGCAGTTCTTC
CASNGGSVDNEQFF
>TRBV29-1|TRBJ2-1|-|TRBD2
TGCAGCGTCGACAATAGCCTAGCGGGGGGGCTAGATGAGCAGTTCTTC
CSVDNSLAGGLDEQFF
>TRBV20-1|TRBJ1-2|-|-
TGCAGTGCTAAGGGCCCAGTCTATGGCTACACCTTC
CSAKGPVYGYTF
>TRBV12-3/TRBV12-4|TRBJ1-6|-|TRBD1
TGTGCCAGCAGTACCGGGACAGGGGTGGAGGCGGATTCACCCCTCCACTTT
CASSTGTGVEADSPLHF
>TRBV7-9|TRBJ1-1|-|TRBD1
TGTGCCAGTGCTTGGACAGGGTTGAACACTGAAGCTTTCTTT
CASAWTGLNTEAFF
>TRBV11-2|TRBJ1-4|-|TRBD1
TGTGCCAGCAGCCCCCGAGCGGGACAGGGCAATGAAAAACTGTTTTTT
CASSPRAGQGNEKLFF
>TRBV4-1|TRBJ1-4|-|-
TGCGCCAGCAGCCAAGTTGGGGGGCTTTCTAATGAAAAACTGTTTTTT
CASSQVGGLSNEKLFF
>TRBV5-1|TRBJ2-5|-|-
TGCGCCAGCAGCTTTATCCCACAAGAGACCCAGTACTTC
CASSFIPQETQYF
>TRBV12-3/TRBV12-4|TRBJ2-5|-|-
TGTGCCAGCAGTTTAGGGGAGGCCCTGGCGGCCCAGTACTTC
CASSLGEALAAQYF
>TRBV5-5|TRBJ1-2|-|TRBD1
TGTGCCAGCAGCACCGACCCAGGGGGCCCCTATGGCTACACCTTC
CASSTDPGGPYGYTF
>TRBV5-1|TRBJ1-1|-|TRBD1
TGCGCCAGCAGCTTGCATGAGGCAGGGGGATATACTGAAGCTTTCTTT
CASSLHEAGGYTEAFF
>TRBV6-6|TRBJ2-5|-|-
TGTGCCAGCGGGGCGGGGTACAATGAGCAGTACTTC
CASGAGYNEQYF
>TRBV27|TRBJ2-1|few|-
TGTGCCAGCAGTTTTTCCAGGGACAATGAGCAGTTCTTC
CASSFSRDNEQFF
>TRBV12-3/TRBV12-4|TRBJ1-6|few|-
TGTGCCAGCAGTTTCCTTAATTCACCCCTCCACTTT
CASSFLNSPLHF
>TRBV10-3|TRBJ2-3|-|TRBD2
TGTGCCTCCGGGACTAGCGCCGATACGCAGTATTTT
CASGTSADTQYF
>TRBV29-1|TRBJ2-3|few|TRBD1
TGCAGCGTTGAAGGTAGACGCCAGGGGGCCGGGGATACGCAGTATTTT
CSVEGRRQGAGDTQYF
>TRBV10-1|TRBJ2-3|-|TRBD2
TGCGCCAGCAGTGAGATTGGGACTAGCGAGCCAGATACGCAGTATTTT
CASSEIGTSEPDTQYF
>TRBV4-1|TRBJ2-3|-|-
TGCGCCAGCAGCCAAGAGCCACTCCAACGCACAGATACGCAGTATTTT
CASSQEPLQRTDTQYF
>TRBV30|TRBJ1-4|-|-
TGTGCCTGGAGCACAAATGAAAAACTGTTTTTT
CAWSTNEKLFF
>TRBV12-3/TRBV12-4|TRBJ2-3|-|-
TGTGCCAGCAGCTACGAACAGGGAACACAGTATTTT
CASSYEQGTQYF
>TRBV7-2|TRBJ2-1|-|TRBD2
TGTGCCAGCAGCACGAAACCGGGACTAGCGGGGGCCTCCTCCTACAATGAGCAGTTCTTC
CASSTKPGLAGASSYNEQFF
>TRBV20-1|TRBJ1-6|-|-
TGCAGTGCTGTACGCCTCTCTCTCAATTCACCCCTCCACTTT
CSAVRLSLNSPLHF
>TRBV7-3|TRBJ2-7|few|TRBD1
TGTGCCAGCAGCTTAGCGACAGGGGCATCGAACGAGCAGTACTTC
CASSLATGASNEQYF
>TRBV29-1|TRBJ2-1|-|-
TGCAGCGTTAATTTACGGACTAAGGAGGTGAATGAGCAGTTCTTC
CSVNLRTKEVNEQFF
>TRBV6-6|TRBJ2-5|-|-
TGTGCCAGCAGTTACTCGACGGAGGGACAAGAGACCCAGTACTTC
CASSYSTEGQETQYF
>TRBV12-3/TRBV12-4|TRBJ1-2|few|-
TGTGCCAGCAGGTCGGGGGGATCCGGCTACACCTTC
CASRSGGSGYTF
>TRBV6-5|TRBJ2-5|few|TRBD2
TGTGCCAGCAGTCAGACTGGGCGGGGGTTTCGGGAGACCCAGTACTTC
CASSQTGRGFRETQYF
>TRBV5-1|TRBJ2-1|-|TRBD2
TGCGCCAGCAGCTTGGGCGGCGGGAGGGCGTACAATGAGCAGTTCTTC
CASSLGGGRAYNEQFF
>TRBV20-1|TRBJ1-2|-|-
TGCAGTGCCCCGCTAGGGCGGGGAGGCTATGGCTACACCTTC
CSAPLGRGGYGYTF
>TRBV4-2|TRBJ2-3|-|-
TGTGCCAGCAGCCAAGGCAACTTAGTCCCTGGCACAGATACGCAGTATTTT
CASSQGNLVPGTDTQYF
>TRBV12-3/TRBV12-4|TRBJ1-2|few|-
TGTGCCAGCAGTTTCCCTCCTGACTTAGGGTATGGCTACACCTTC
CASSFPPDLGYGYTF
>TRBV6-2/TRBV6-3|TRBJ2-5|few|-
TGTGCCAGCAGGCTTATTGGGGAGACCCAGTACTTC
CASRLIGETQYF
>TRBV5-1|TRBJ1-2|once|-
TGCGCCGGCAGCTTGGGCGATTCCTCTAACTATGGCTACACCTTC
CAGSLGDSSNYGYTF